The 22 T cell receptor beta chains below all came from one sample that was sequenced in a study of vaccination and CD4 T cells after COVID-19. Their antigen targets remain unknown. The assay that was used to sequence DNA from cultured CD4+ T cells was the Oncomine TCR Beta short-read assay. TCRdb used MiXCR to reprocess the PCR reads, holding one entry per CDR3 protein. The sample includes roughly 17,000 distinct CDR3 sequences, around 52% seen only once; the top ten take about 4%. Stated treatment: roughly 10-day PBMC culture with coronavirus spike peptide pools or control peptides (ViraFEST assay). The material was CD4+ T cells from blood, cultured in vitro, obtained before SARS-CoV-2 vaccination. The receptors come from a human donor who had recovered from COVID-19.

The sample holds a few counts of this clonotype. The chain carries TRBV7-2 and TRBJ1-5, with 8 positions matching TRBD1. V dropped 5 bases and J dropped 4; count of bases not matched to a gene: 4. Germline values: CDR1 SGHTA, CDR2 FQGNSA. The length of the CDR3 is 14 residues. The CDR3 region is CASSLRQGNQPQHF. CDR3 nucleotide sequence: TGTGCCAGCAGCCTTAGACAGGGGAATCAGCCCCAGCATTTT.

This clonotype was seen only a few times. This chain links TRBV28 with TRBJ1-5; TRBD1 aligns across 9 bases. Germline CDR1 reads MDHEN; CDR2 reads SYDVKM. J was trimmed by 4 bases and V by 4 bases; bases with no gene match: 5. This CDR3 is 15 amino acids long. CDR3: CASSSPGQGNQPQHF. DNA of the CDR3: TGTGCCAGCAGTTCCCCGGGACAGGGAAATCAGCCCCAGCATTTT.

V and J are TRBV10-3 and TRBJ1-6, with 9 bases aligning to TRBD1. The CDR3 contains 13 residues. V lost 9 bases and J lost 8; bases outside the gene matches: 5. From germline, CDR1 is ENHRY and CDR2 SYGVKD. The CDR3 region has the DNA TGTGCCATTAGGACAGGGGAGGATTCACCCCTCCACTTT. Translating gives CAIRTGEDSPLHF.

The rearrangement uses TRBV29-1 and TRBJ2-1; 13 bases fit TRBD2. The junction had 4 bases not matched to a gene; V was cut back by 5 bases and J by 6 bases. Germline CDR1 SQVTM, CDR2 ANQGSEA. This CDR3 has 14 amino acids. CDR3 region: CSVRGLAGLNEQFF. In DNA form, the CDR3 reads TGCAGCGTTAGGGGACTAGCGGGACTCAATGAGCAGTTCTTC.

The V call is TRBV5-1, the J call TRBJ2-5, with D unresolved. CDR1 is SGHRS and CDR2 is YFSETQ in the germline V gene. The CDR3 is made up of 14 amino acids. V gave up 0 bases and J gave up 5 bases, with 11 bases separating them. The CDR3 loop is CASSLVGQRETQYF. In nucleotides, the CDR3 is TGCGCCAGCAGCTTGGTAGGCCAAAGGGAGACCCAGTACTTC.

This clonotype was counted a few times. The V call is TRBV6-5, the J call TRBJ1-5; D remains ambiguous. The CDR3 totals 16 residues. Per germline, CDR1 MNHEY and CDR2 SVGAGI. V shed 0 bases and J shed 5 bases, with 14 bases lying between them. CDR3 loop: CASSYSRGRMDQPQHF. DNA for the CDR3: TGTGCCAGCAGTTACTCCCGGGGTCGGATGGATCAGCCCCAGCATTTT.

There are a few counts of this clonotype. The CDR3 coding sequence is TGCAGTGCTAGTTACGGGACCCCAATCAGCCCCCGATACTATGGCTACACCTTC. It is translated as CSASYGTPISPRYYGYTF. The rearrangement uses TRBV20-1 and TRBJ1-2, with a possible D match to TRBD1 (5 bases). Germline loops: CDR1 DFQATT, CDR2 SNEGSKA (reference sequence). This CDR3 contains 18 residues. V lost 3 bases to trimming and J lost 3 bases, with 26 bases between them.

CDR3 sequence: CASSQVSGVETQYF. The CDR3 DNA reads as TGTGCCAGCAGCCAAGTGTCAGGGGTTGAGACCCAGTACTTC. The gene calls are TRBV4-2 and TRBJ2-5; the D gene is possibly TRBD1 (6 bases). V dropped 1 base and J dropped 5 bases, with 11 bases sitting between them. This CDR3 has 14 residues. Germline V gives CDR1 LGHNA, CDR2 YNFKEQ.

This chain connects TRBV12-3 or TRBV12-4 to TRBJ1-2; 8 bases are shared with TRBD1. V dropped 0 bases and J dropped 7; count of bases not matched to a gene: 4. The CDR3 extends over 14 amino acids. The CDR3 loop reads CASSLALTGAGYTF. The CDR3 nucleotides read TGTGCCAGCAGTTTAGCACTGACAGGGGCTGGCTACACCTTC.

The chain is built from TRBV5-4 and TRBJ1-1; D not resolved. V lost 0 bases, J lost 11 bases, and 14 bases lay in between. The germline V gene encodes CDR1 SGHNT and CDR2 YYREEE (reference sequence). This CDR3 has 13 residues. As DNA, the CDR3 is TGTGCCAGCAGCTTGGCCTTTGGGGTGGACGCTTTCTTT. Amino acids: CASSLAFGVDAFF.

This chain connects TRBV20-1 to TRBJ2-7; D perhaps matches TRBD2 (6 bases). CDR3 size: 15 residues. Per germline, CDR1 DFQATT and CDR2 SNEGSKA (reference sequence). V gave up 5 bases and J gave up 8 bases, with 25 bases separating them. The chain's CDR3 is CSAYEGGRSIYQQYF. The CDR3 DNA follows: TGCAGTGCTTACGAAGGAGGGAGGTCTATTTATCAGCAGTACTTC.

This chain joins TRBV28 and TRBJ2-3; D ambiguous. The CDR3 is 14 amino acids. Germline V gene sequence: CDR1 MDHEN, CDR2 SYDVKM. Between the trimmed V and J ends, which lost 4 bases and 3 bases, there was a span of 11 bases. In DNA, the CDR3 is TGTGCCAGCAGTTCCCAGGTGGTGACAGATACGCAGTATTTT. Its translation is CASSSQVVTDTQYF.

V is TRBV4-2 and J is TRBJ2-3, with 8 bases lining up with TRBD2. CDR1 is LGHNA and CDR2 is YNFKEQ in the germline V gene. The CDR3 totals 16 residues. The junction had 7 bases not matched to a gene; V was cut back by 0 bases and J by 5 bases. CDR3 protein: CASSQEGRTSLDTQYF. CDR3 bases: TGTGCCAGCAGCCAAGAGGGGAGGACTAGCCTAGATACGCAGTATTTT.

CDR3 loop: CASSLGFTNGQYF. The CDR3, as DNA: TGTGCCAGCAGCTTAGGGTTCACGAACGGGCAGTACTTC. V gene TRBV11-2 combines with J gene TRBJ2-7; D is unresolved. V was trimmed by 1 base and J by 9 bases, leaving 13 bases between them. The CDR3 loop spans 13 amino acids. Germline CDR1 SGHAT, CDR2 FQNNGV.

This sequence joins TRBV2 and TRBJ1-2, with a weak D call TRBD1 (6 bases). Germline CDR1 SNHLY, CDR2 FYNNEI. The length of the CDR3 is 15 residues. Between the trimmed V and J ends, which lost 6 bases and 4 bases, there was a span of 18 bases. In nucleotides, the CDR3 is TGTGCCAGCAGCCCGGAGGTCAGGGGTACCTATGGCTACACCTTC. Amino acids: CASSPEVRGTYGYTF. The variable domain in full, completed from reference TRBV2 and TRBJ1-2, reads EPEVTQTPSHQVTQMGQEVILRCVPISNHLYFYWYRQILGQKVEFLVSFYNNEISEKSEIFDDQFSVERPDGSNFTLKIRSTKLEDSAMYFCASSPEVRGTYGYTFGSGTRLTVV.

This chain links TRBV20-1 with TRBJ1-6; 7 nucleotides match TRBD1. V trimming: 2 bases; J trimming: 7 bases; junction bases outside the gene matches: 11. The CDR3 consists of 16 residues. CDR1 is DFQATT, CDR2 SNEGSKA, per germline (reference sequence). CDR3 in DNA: TGCAGTGCTAGACTTACCCAGGGGGGGGGGAATTCACCCCTCCACTTT. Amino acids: CSARLTQGGGNSPLHF.

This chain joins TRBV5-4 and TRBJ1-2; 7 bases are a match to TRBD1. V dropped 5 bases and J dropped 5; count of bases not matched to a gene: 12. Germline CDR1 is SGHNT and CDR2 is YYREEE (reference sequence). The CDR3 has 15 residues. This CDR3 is CASSETGDSGYGYTF. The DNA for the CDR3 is TGTGCCAGCAGTGAGACCGGGGACAGCGGTTATGGCTACACCTTC.

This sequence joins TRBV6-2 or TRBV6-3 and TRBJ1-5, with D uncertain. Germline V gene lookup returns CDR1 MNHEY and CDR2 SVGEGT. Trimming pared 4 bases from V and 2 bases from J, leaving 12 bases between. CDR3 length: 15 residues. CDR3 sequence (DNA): TGTGCCAGCAGTTGGAGACAAGGTGGCAATCAGCCCCAGCATTTT. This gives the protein CASSWRQGGNQPQHF.

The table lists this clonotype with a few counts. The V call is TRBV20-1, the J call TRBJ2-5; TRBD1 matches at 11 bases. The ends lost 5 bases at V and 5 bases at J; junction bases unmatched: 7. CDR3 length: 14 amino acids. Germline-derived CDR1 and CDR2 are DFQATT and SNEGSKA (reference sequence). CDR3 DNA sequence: TGCAGTGCTCTTCGGGACAGGGGGACGGAGACCCAGTACTTC. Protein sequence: CSALRDRGTETQYF.

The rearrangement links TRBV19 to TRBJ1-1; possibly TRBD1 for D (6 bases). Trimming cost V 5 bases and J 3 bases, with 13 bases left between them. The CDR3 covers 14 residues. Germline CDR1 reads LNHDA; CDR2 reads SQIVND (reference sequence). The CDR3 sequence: CASSPRDTHTEAFF. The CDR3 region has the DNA TGTGCCAGTAGTCCCCGGGACACCCACACTGAAGCTTTCTTT.

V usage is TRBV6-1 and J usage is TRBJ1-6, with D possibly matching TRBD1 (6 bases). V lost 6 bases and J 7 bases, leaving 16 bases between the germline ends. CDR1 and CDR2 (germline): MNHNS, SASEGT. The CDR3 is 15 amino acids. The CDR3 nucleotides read TGTGCCAGCAGGGGAAAACGAGGACAGAATTCACCCCTCCACTTT. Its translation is CASRGKRGQNSPLHF.

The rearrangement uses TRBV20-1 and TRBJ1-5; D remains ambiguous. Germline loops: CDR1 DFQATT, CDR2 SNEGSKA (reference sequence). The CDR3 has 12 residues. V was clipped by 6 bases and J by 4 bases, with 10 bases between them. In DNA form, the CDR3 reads TGCAGTGCCTCACTAGGAAATCAGCCCCAGCATTTT. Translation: CSASLGNQPQHF.